These 24 T cell receptor beta chains were sequenced from one sample in a study of shared clonotypes between healthy human individuals. This table comes from immunoSEQ multiplex PCR, and its TCRdb copy is limited to in-frame clones, with some not included. Of some 2,000,000 clones listed, approximately 94% were seen once; the top ten hold approximately 0.13%. Material for sequencing was naive CD4+ T cells sorted from blood. Subset denoted: CD45RA+ positively selected. Receptor source: a man aged 18-30 years in good health.

This chain uses TRBV19 with TRBJ2-5, with a weak D call TRBD2 (6 bases). The V gene lost 5 bases and the J gene lost 6 bases, with 13 bases spanning the gap. Germline V gene data show CDR1 as LNHDA and CDR2 as SQIVND (reference sequence). The CDR3 extends over 13 amino acids. The CDR3: CASSSTGEKTQYF. The CDR3 bases are TGTGCCAGTAGTTCAACGGGGGAGAAGACCCAGTACTTC.

With respect to this clone: Other DNA sequences in the same sample also yield this CDR3. The chain combines TRBV18 with TRBJ2-7; 8 nucleotides agree with TRBD1. Germline CDR1 is KGHSH and CDR2 is LQKENI. The CDR3 extends over 14 amino acids. The V segment lost 3 bases and the J segment 3 bases; nucleotides outside the gene matches: 4. As DNA, the CDR3 is TGTGCCAGCTCACCGGGACAGGACCTCTACGAGCAGTACTTC. As protein: CASSPGQDLYEQYF.

Worth noting for this clone: Other nucleotide sequences in the sample specify the same CDR3. The V and J genes are TRBV18 and TRBJ2-7, with 11 bases lining up with TRBD2. CDR1 is KGHSH, CDR2 LQKENI, per germline. V shed 3 bases, J shed 3 bases, and the junction held 4 bases outside the gene matches. The CDR3 is 15 residues long. The CDR3 protein is CASSPTSGGLYEQYF. In nucleotides, the CDR3 is TGTGCCAGCTCACCCACTAGCGGGGGACTCTACGAGCAGTACTTC.

The rearrangement links TRBV27 to TRBJ1-5; 7 bases line up with TRBD1. Trimming removed 6 bases from V and 2 bases from J; junction bases left unmatched: 7. The V gene's germline CDR1 is MNHEY and CDR2 SMNVEV (reference sequence). CDR3 size: 15 residues. The CDR3 reads CASSQRQGGNQPQHF. The CDR3 coding sequence is TGTGCCAGCAGCCAGCGGCAGGGGGGCAATCAGCCCCAGCATTTT.

This chain's CDR3 is CASSLGGVETEAFF. The CDR3 nucleotides read TGTGCCAGCAGCCTAGGTGGGGTGGAGACTGAAGCTTTCTTT. This chain connects TRBV7-9 to TRBJ1-1; D is uncertain. This CDR3 comprises 14 residues. Trimming shortened V by 5 bases and J by 5 bases, and 15 bases separated the two germline ends. Germline CDR1 reads SEHNR; CDR2 reads FQNEAQ (reference sequence). Full variable domain (outside the CDR3, taken from reference TRBV7-9 and TRBJ1-1): DTGVSQNPRHKITKRGQNVTFRCDPISEHNRLYWYRQTLGQGPEFLTYFQNEAQLEKSRLLSDRFSAERPKGSFSTLEIQRTEQGDSAMYLCASSLGGVETEAFFGQGTRLTVV.

V is TRBV4-1 and J is TRBJ1-6; D gene ambiguous. Germline V lookup: CDR1 MGHRA, CDR2 YSYEKL. CDR3 length: 17 amino acids. V dropped 0 bases and J dropped 7 bases, with 16 bases sitting between them. This CDR3 reads CASSQEGNNQKNSPLHF. The CDR3, as DNA: TGCGCCAGCAGCCAAGAGGGAAATAACCAAAAAAATTCACCCCTCCACTTT.

The rearrangement joins TRBV4-1 to TRBJ2-1; no definite D call. V shed 0 bases and J shed 5 bases, with 8 bases lying between them. The CDR3 is made up of 14 amino acids. Germline loops: CDR1 MGHRA, CDR2 YSYEKL. For the CDR3, the DNA is TGCGCCAGCAGCCAAGAAGGGCCTCACAATGAGCAGTTCTTC. It specifies CASSQEGPHNEQFF.

As for this clone: At one boundary the junction diverges from the germline segment, which might be a read error. The V gene is TRBV6-6, the J gene TRBJ2-1; TRBD2 aligns across 15 bases. This CDR3 spans 12 amino acids. Germline V lookup: CDR1 MNHNY, CDR2 SVGAGI (reference sequence). CDR3: CASRGLAGGWVF. Here the CDR3 DNA reads TGTGCCAGCAGGGGACTAGCGGGAGGATGGGTCTTC.

This chain joins TRBV2 and TRBJ1-2; perhaps TRBD1 as D (6 bases). The V end lost 7 bases, the J end lost 6 bases, and 12 bases lay between the germline ends. Germline V CDR1 and CDR2: SNHLY, FYNNEI. The length of the CDR3 is 12 residues. CDR3 sequence reads: CASTRTEDGYTF. In nucleotides, the CDR3 is TGTGCCAGCACGAGGACAGAGGATGGCTACACCTTC.

In this sample, this clone turned up once. V is TRBV5-1 and J is TRBJ2-7, with 11 bases fitting TRBD1. CDR1 SGHRS and CDR2 YFSETQ come from the germline V gene. J was trimmed by 6 bases and V by 4 bases; bases with no gene match: 12. CDR3 length: 16 amino acids. The CDR3 spells CASSPLPGTGGSEQYF. DNA of the CDR3: TGCGCCAGCAGCCCCCTTCCTGGGACAGGGGGAAGCGAGCAGTACTTC.

The chain joins TRBV12-5 to TRBJ2-1; 10 bases line up with TRBD2. The length of the CDR3 is 16 residues. V was clipped by 0 bases and J by 7 bases; unmatched bases: 6. In germline, CDR1 is LGHNT, CDR2 FRNRAP. CDR3 bases: TGTGCTAGTGGTTTGGTCCTAGCGGGAGAGGCGAATGAGCAGTTCTTC. It translates to CASGLVLAGEANEQFF.

Worth noting for this clone: The sample holds other DNA sequences that translate to the same CDR3. This chain connects TRBV5-1 to TRBJ1-1; no clear D gene. Germline lookup yields CDR1 SGHRS and CDR2 YFSETQ. The CDR3 sequence is 13 residues long. Trimming shortened V by 0 bases and J by 0 bases, and 3 bases separated the two germline ends. Here the CDR3 DNA reads TGCGCCAGCAGCTTGGGCGTGAACACTGAAGCTTTCTTT. It is translated as CASSLGVNTEAFF. The full variable domain, its missing parts supplied by reference TRBV5-1 and TRBJ1-1, is KAGVTQTPRYLIKTRGQQVTLSCSPISGHRSVSWYQQTPGQGLQFLFEYFSETQRNKGNFPGRFSGRQFSNSRSEMNVSTLELGDSALYLCASSLGVNTEAFFGQGTRLTVV.

The rearrangement links TRBV30 to TRBJ1-1; TRBD1 is a possible D gene (5 bases). Germline CDR1 is GTSNPN and CDR2 is SVGIG (reference sequence). The CDR3 contains 14 residues. V shed 3 bases and J shed 1 base, with 12 bases lying between them. CDR3 protein: CAWRYLRGNTEAFF. The DNA for the CDR3 is TGTGCCTGGAGATACTTGAGGGGGAACACTGAAGCTTTCTTT.

The V and J genes are TRBV7-2 and TRBJ1-2; D uncertain. The CDR3 length is 13 residues. The V and J ends lost 5 bases and 4 bases respectively, with 11 bases between them. Germline CDR1 is SGHTA and CDR2 is FQGNSA. DNA of the CDR3: TGTGCCAGCAGCACCCCCTTATCCTATGGCTACACCTTC. This sequence encodes CASSTPLSYGYTF.

This clone was seen a single time. This chain uses TRBV11-1 with TRBJ1-1; D call uncertain. V lost 1 base to trimming and J lost 3 bases, with 6 bases between them. The CDR3 loop spans 13 amino acids. Germline loops: CDR1 SGHAT, CDR2 FQDESV (reference sequence). In DNA, the CDR3 is TGTGCCAGCAGCTTAGAGGATGACACTGAAGCTTTCTTT. Residues: CASSLEDDTEAFF. Supplemented by reference TRBV11-1 and TRBJ1-1, the full variable domain reads EAEVAQSPRYKITEKSQAVAFWCDPISGHATLYWYRQILGQGPELLVQFQDESVVDDSQLPKDRFSAERLKGVDSTLKIQPAELGDSAMYLCASSLEDDTEAFFGQGTRLTVV.

This clone was counted a single time. The chain links TRBV28 to TRBJ2-7; D is uncertain. From germline, CDR1 is MDHEN and CDR2 SYDVKM. Trimming took 6 bases from V and 4 from J, leaving 16 bases between them. CDR3 length: 14 amino acids. The CDR3 spells CASSSGSNLYEQYF. DNA of the CDR3: TGTGCCAGCAGCTCTGGGTCTAACCTATACGAGCAGTACTTC.

The J gene is TRBJ2-7, the V gene TRBV5-6; 8 nucleotides line up with TRBD1. Germline CDR1 and CDR2: SGHDT and YYEEEE. V gave up 4 bases and J gave up 4 bases; unmatched junction bases: 7. This CDR3 comprises 14 residues. The CDR3 DNA is TGTGCCAGCAGCATCCAGGGGGCCGGGTACGAGCAGTACTTC. This sequence encodes CASSIQGAGYEQYF.

This clone was observed once. V gene TRBV29-1 combines with J gene TRBJ2-1, with TRBD2 identical over 13 bases. V lost 7 bases and J lost 8; bases outside the gene matches: 8. This CDR3 region has 14 residues. In germline, CDR1 is SQVTM, CDR2 ANQGSEA. The CDR3 here is CSARTSGSTDEQFF. The CDR3, as DNA: TGCAGCGCCCGGACTAGCGGGAGTACCGATGAGCAGTTCTTC.

The rearrangement joins TRBV5-6 to TRBJ1-1, with D possibly being TRBD1 (6 bases). The CDR3 contains 11 residues. The V gene lost 5 bases and the J gene lost 7 bases, with 9 bases spanning the gap. Per germline, CDR1 SGHDT and CDR2 YYEEEE. The CDR3: CASSGGGEAFF. The DNA of the CDR3 is TGTGCCAGCAGTGGAGGGGGTGAAGCTTTCTTT.

The rearrangement links TRBV28 to TRBJ1-2, with 7 nucleotides matching TRBD1. In germline, CDR1 is MDHEN, CDR2 SYDVKM. V lost 7 bases, J lost 7 bases, and 12 bases stayed unmatched. The CDR3 covers 14 residues. The CDR3 sequence: CASTKPGTDGGYTF. DNA of the CDR3: TGTGCCAGCACCAAACCCGGGACAGACGGTGGCTACACCTTC.

V gene TRBV28 combines with J gene TRBJ1-1; possible D gene TRBD1, 6 bases. The CDR3 spans 13 residues. Germline lookup yields CDR1 MDHEN and CDR2 SYDVKM. V lost 5 bases to trimming and J lost 6 bases, with 13 bases between them. The DNA for the CDR3 is TGTGCCAGCAGTGCCCCAGGGGCAGCTGAAGCTTTCTTT. It codes for CASSAPGAAEAFF.

V gene TRBV28 combines with J gene TRBJ1-3, with 9 bases identical to TRBD1. J gave up 0 bases and V 7 bases, and 7 bases lay outside the gene matches. CDR3 length equals 16 residues. Germline lookup yields CDR1 MDHEN and CDR2 SYDVKM. The CDR3 DNA reads as TGTGCCAGCACCCCGGACAGGGGCGTCTCTGGAAACACCATATATTTT. Amino acid sequence: CASTPDRGVSGNTIYF.

This chain connects TRBV4-1 to TRBJ2-7; D perhaps matches TRBD1 (5 bases). Looked up from germline, CDR1 is MGHRA and CDR2 is YSYEKL. V lost 7 bases and J lost 1, with 14 bases in between. The CDR3 runs 14 residues. Written as DNA, the CDR3 is TGCGCCAGCAAGAAGACAGCAACTTCCTACGAGCAGTACTTC. Its protein product is CASKKTATSYEQYF.

This clone was observed a few times. The chain couples TRBV19 to TRBJ2-7; 7 positions match TRBD1. This CDR3 is built from 12 residues. After removal of 5 bases from V and 5 bases from J, the junction contained 3 bases not matched to a gene. Looked up from germline, CDR1 is LNHDA and CDR2 is SQIVND (reference sequence). CDR3 protein: CASSYRGNEQYF. CDR3 nucleotides: TGTGCCAGTAGTTACAGGGGCAACGAGCAGTACTTC.